The 5 T cell receptor beta chains in this list originate from one sample, sequenced in a study of cytomegalovirus exposure and HLA in healthy donors. The table came from immunoSEQ multiplex PCR; TCRdb's copy has only in-frame clones and leaves some out. The table shows 100,000 to 130,000 clones, with around 85% occurring only once. The sample consisted of PBMCs. The receptors here all came from a woman between 18 and 30 years old in good health and CMV-seronegative.

This chain joins TRBV25-1 and TRBJ2-2, with a tentative D call TRBD1 (5 bases). V gave up 8 bases and J gave up 0 bases, with 16 bases separating them. The CDR3 consists of 16 residues. Germline CDR1 reads MGHDK; CDR2 reads SYGVNS. The CDR3 nucleotides are TGTGCCAGCGACCCCTCGGACAAAGCGAACACCGGGGAGCTGTTTTTT. This codes for CASDPSDKANTGELFF.

J is TRBJ2-4 and V is TRBV27; D may be TRBD2 (7 bases). CDR1 is MNHEY and CDR2 is SMNVEV in the germline V gene (reference sequence). Between the trimmed V and J ends, which lost 4 bases and 2 bases, there was a span of 15 bases. The CDR3 contains 16 residues. The CDR3 here is CASSYEAGQTKNIQYF. The CDR3 region has the DNA TGTGCCAGCAGTTATGAAGCGGGACAAACCAAAAACATTCAGTACTTC.

The gene calls are TRBV7-9 and TRBJ1-2, with D hard to call. Trimming removed 5 bases from V and 3 bases from J, with 13 bases in between. This CDR3 has 14 residues. Germline V gene sequence: CDR1 SEHNR, CDR2 FQNEAQ (reference sequence). CDR3 bases: TGTGCCAGCAGCCCACCCTTGAGTTACTATGGCTACACCTTC. It encodes CASSPPLSYYGYTF.

The rearrangement uses TRBV27 and TRBJ1-1, with D perhaps TRBD1 (6 bases). From germline, CDR1 is MNHEY and CDR2 SMNVEV (reference sequence). Trimming took 8 bases from V and 6 from J, leaving 13 bases between them. The CDR3 contains 12 residues. This CDR3 is CASGTGFAEAFF. The DNA of the CDR3 is TGTGCCAGCGGAACAGGGTTTGCTGAAGCTTTCTTT.

The CDR3 DNA reads as TGTGCCAGCAGCCAACTCAGAGAAAAACTGTTTTTT. Translated, it gives CASSQLREKLFF. The chain is built from TRBV14 and TRBJ1-4, with D uncertain. V was shortened by 2 bases and J by 8 bases, with 6 bases between the two germline ends. This CDR3 region has 12 residues. Germline loops: CDR1 SGHDN, CDR2 FVKESK.